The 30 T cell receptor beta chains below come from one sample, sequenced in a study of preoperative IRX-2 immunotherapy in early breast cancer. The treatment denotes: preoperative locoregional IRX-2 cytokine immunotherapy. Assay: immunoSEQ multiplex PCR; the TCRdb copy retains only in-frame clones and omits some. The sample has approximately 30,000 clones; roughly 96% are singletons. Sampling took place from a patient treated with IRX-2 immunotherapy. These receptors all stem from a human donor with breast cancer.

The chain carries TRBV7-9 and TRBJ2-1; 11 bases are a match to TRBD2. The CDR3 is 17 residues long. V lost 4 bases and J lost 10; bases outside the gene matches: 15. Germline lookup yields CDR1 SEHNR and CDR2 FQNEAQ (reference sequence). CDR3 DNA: TGTGCCAGCAGCTCCCCGGGTAGCGGGAGGGCGGCAAGGGAGCAGTTCTTC. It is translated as CASSSPGSGRAAREQFF.

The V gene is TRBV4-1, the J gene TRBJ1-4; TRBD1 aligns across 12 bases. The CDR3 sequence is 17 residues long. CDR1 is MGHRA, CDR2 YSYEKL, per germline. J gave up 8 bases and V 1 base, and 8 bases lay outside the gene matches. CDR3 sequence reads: CASSQAGTGGAGEKLFF. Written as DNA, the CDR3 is TGCGCCAGCAGCCAAGCGGGGACAGGGGGCGCAGGGGAAAAACTGTTTTTT.

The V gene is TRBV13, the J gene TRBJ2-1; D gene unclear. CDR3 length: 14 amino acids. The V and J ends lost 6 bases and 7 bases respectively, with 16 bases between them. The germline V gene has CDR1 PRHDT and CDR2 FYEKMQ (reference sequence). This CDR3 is CASRLGFQVNEQFF. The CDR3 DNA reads TGTGCCAGCAGGCTCGGCTTTCAAGTTAATGAGCAGTTCTTC.

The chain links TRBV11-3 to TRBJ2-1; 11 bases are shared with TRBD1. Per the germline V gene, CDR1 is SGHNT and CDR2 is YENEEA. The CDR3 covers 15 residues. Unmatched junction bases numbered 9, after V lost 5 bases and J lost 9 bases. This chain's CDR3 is CASSPPGTGGLEQFF. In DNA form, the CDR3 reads TGTGCCAGCAGCCCCCCCGGGACAGGGGGGCTTGAGCAGTTCTTC.

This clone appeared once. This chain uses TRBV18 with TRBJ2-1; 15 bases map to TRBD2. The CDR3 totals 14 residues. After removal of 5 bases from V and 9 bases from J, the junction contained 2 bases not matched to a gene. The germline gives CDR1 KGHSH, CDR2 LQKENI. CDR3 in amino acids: CASSSGLAGGEQFF. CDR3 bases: TGTGCCAGCTCATCGGGACTAGCGGGGGGTGAGCAGTTCTTC.

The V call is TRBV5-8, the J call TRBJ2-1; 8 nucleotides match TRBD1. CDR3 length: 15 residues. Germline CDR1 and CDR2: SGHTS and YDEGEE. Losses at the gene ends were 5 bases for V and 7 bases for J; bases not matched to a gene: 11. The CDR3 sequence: CASSPRTGLENEQFF. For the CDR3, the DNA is TGTGCCAGCAGTCCTAGGACAGGGCTCGAAAATGAGCAGTTCTTC.

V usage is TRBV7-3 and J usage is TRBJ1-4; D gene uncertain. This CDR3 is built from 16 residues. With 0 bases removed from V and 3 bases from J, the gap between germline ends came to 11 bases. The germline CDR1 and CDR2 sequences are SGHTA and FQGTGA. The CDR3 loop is CASSLTGTRSNEKLFF. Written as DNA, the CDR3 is TGTGCCAGCAGCTTAACGGGCACACGGTCTAATGAAAAACTGTTTTTT.

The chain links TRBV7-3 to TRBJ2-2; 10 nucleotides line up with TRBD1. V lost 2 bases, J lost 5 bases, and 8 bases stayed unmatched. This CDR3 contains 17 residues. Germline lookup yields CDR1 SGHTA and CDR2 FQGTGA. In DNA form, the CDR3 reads TGTGCCAGCAGCTTAGGAAGTGGGACAGGGGTTACCGGGGAGCTGTTTTTT. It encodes CASSLGSGTGVTGELFF.

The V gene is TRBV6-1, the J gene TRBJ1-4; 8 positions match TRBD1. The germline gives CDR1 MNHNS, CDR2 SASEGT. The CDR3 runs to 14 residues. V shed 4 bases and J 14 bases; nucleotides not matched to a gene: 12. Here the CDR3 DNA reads TGTGCCAGCAGTGCCCGGACAGGGTCGGACGGTCTGTTTTTT. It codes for CASSARTGSDGLFF.

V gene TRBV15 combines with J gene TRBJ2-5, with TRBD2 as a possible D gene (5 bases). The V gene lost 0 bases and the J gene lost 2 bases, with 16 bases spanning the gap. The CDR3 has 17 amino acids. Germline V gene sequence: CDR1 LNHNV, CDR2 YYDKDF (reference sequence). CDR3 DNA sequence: TGTGCCACCAGCAGAGATGGAAGGTTAGAGGGACAAGAGACCCAGTACTTC. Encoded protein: CATSRDGRLEGQETQYF. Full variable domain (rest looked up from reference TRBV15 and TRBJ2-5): DAMVIQNPRYQVTQFGKPVTLSCSQTLNHNVMYWYQQKSSQAPKLLFHYYDKDFNNEADTPDNFQSRRPNTSFCFLDIRSPGLGDTAMYLCATSRDGRLEGQETQYFGPGTRLLVL.

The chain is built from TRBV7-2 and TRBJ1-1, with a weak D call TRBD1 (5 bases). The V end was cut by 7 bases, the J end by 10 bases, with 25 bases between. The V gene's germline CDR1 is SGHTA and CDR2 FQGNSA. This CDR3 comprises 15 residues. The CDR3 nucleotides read TGTGCCAGCAAAATAAAGAGCGGGACCTTACCGGGAGCTTTCTTT. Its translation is CASKIKSGTLPGAFF. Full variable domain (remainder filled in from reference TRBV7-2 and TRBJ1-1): GAGVSQSPSNKVTEKGKDVELRCDPISGHTALYWYRQSLGQGLEFLIYFQGNSAPDKSGLPSDRFSAERTGGSVSTLTIQRTQQEDSAVYLCASKIKSGTLPGAFFGQGTRLTVV.

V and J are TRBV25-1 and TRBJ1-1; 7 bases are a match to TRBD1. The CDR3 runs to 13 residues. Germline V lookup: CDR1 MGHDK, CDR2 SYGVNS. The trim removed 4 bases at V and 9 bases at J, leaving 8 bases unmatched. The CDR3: CASSALDRVQAFF. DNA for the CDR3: TGTGCCAGCAGTGCCTTAGACAGGGTACAAGCTTTCTTT.

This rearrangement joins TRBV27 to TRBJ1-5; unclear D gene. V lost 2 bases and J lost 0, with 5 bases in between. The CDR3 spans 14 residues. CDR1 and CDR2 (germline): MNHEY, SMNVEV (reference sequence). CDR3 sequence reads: CASSLRYSNQPQHF. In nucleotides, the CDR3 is TGTGCCAGCAGTTTACGGTATAGCAATCAGCCCCAGCATTTT.

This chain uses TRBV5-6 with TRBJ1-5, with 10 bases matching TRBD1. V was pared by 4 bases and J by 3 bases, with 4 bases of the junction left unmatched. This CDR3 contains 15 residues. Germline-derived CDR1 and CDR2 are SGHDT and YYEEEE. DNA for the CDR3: TGTGCCAGCAGCCCCGGGACAGGGGACAATCAGCCCCAGCATTTT. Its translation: CASSPGTGDNQPQHF. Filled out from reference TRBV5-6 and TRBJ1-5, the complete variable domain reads DAGVTQSPTHLIKTRGQQVTLRCSPKSGHDTVSWYQQALGQGPQFIFQYYEEEERQRGNFPDRFSGHQFPNYSSELNVNALLLGDSALYLCASSPGTGDNQPQHFGDGTRLSIL.

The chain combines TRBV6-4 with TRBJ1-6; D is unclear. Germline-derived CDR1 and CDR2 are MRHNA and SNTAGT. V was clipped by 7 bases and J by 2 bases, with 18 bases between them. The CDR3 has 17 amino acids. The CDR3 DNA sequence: TGTGCCAGCAAAGTGCCAATCGGATTGCCCTATAATTCACCCCTCCACTTT. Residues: CASKVPIGLPYNSPLHF.

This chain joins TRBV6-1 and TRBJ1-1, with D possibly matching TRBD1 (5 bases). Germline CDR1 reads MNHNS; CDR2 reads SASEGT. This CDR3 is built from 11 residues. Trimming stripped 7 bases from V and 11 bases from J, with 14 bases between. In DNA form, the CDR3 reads TGTGCCAGCATTCACAGCTACAGGGCTTTCTTT. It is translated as CASIHSYRAFF.

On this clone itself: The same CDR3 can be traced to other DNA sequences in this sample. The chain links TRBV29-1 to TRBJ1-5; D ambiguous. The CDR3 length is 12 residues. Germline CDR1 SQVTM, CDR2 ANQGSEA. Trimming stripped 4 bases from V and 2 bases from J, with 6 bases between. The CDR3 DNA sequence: TGCAGCGTTGGGGCAGGCAATCAGCCCCAGCATTTT. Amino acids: CSVGAGNQPQHF.

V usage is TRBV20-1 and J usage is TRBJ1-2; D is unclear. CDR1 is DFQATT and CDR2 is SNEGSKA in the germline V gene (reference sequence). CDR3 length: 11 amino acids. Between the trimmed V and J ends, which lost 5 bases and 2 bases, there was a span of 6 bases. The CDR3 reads CSAWENYGYTF. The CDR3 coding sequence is TGCAGTGCTTGGGAGAACTATGGCTACACCTTC.

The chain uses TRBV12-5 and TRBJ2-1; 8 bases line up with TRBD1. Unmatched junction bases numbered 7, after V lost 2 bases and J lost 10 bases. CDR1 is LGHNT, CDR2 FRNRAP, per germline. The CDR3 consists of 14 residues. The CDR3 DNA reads TGTGCTAGTGGTTTGTCGCCTACAGGGGGAGAGCAGTTCTTC. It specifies CASGLSPTGGEQFF.

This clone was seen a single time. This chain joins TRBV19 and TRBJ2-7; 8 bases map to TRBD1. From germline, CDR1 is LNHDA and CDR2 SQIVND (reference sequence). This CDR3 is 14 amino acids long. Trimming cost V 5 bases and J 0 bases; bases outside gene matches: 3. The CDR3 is CASSVTGASYEQYF. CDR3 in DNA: TGTGCCAGTAGTGTGACAGGGGCCTCCTACGAGCAGTACTTC. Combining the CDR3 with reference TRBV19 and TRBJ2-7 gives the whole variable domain DGGITQSPKYLFRKEGQNVTLSCEQNLNHDAMYWYRQDPGQGLRLIYYSQIVNDFQKGDIAEGYSVSREKKESFPLTVTSAQKNPTAFYLCASSVTGASYEQYFGPGTRLTVT.

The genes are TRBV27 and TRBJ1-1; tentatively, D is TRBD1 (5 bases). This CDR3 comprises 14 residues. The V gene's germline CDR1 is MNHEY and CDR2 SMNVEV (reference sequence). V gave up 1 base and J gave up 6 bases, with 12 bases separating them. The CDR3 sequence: CASSLFRGWPEAFF. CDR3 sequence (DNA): TGTGCCAGCAGTTTATTTAGGGGTTGGCCTGAAGCTTTCTTT.

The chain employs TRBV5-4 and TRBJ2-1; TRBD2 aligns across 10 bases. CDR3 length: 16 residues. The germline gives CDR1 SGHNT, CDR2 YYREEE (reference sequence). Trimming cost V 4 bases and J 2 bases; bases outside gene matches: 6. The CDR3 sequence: CASSPRTSGTYNEQFF. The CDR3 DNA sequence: TGTGCCAGCAGCCCAAGGACTAGCGGCACCTACAATGAGCAGTTCTTC.

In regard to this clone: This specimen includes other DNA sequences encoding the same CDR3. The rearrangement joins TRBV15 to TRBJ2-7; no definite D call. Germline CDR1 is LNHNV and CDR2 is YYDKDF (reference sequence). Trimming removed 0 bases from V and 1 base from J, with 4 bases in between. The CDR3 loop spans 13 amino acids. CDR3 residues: CATSRDLSYEQYF. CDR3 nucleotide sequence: TGTGCCACCAGCAGAGATTTGTCCTACGAGCAGTACTTC.

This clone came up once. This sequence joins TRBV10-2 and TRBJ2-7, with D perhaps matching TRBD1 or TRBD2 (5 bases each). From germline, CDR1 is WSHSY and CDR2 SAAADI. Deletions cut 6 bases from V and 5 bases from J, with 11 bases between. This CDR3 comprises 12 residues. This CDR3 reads CASSPGRDEQYF. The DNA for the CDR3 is TGCGCCAGCAGCCCGGGGCGGGACGAGCAGTACTTC.

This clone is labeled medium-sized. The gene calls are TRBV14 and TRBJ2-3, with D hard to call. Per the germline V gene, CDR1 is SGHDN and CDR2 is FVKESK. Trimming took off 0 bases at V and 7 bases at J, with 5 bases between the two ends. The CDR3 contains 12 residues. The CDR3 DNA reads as TGTGCCAGCAGCCAAGACCGAAATACGCAGTATTTT. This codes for CASSQDRNTQYF.

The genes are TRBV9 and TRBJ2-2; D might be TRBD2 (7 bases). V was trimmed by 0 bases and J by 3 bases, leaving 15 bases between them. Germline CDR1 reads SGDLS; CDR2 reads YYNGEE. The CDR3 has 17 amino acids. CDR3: CASSVDDGGLHTGELFF. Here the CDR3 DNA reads TGTGCCAGCAGCGTAGATGACGGGGGGCTTCACACCGGGGAGCTGTTTTTT.

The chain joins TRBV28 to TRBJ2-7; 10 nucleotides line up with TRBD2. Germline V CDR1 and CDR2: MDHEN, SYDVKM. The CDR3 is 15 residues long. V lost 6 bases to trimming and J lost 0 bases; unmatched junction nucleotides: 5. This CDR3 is CASRRTSGSSYEQYF. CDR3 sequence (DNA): TGTGCCAGCAGACGGACTAGCGGTAGCTCCTACGAGCAGTACTTC.

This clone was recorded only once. The CDR3: CASSPRWGQKNEQYF. CDR3 DNA: TGTGCCAGCTCACCTAGGTGGGGTCAGAAGAACGAGCAGTACTTC. J is TRBJ2-5 and V is TRBV18; D gene uncertain. The J call is in doubt because the DNA end fits TRBJ2-7 better. Germline V CDR1 and CDR2: KGHSH, LQKENI. The CDR3 is made up of 15 amino acids.

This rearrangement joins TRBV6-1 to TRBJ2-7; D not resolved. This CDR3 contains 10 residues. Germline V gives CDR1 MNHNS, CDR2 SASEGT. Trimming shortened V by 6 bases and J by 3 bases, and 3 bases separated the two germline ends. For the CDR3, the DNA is TGTGCCAGCAGAGACTACGAGCAGTACTTC. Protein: CASRDYEQYF.

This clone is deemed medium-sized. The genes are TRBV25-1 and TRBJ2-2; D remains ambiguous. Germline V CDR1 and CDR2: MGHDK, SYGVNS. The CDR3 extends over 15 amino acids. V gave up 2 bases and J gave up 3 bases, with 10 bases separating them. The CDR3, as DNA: TGTGCCAGCAGTGAAAACACAATGGACACCGGGGAGCTGTTTTTT. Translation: CASSENTMDTGELFF.